This TCR beta chain derives from a study of T cell responses to AZD1222 COVID-19 vaccine. The study, taken as a whole, reports: Spike-specific TCR breadth and depth rose after two AZD1222 doses. Per reports, nearly half of all spike-specific TCRs target regions that are unmutated in variants. Regions 160-218 and 743-854 held dominance among vaccine-associated CD4 TCRs, which spanned spike. It was only a handful of AZD1222 recipients who were seropositive at baseline.

There are a few counts of this clone. The antigen remains undetermined. The germline V gene encodes CDR1 SGHTA and CDR2 FQGNSA. The trim removed 8 bases at V and 3 bases at J, leaving 6 bases unmatched. CDR3 length: 15 amino acids. Sequencing was performed with immunoSEQ multiplex PCR; in TCRdb, only in-frame clones are kept and a portion is missing. The data hold fewer than 100,000 clones, with 90% observed a single time. This receptor was obtained from an adult in good health. This material consisted of peripheral blood, taken on day 0 of AZD1222 vaccination. The chain couples TRBV7-2 to TRBJ1-5; 11 nucleotides align to TRBD1. Written as DNA, the CDR3 is TGTGCCAGCGGTACGGGACAGGGGGTCAATCAGCCCCAGCATTTT. Its translation: CASGTGQGVNQPQHF.